These 10 T cell receptor beta chains were all obtained from the same sample, sequenced in a study of blood T cell repertoires in COVID-19. Here immunoSEQ multiplex PCR was the method, and the copy in TCRdb shows in-frame clones only, minus some. Here the sample spans 150,000 to 200,000 clones, 70% to 90% being singletons. The specimen was peripheral blood. These receptors all come from a man between 60 and 70 years old with acute or convalescent COVID-19.

The chain joins TRBV27 to TRBJ2-7, with D maybe TRBD1 (7 bases). Trimming took 6 bases from V and 4 from J, leaving 10 bases between them. The CDR3 consists of 12 residues. In germline, CDR1 is MNHEY, CDR2 SMNVEV (reference sequence). Here the CDR3 DNA reads TGTGCCAGCAGGACAGGGAGGTACGAGCAGTACTTC. Its translation is CASRTGRYEQYF.

V is TRBV11-2 and J is TRBJ2-1, with unresolved D. Germline V gives CDR1 SGHAT, CDR2 FQNNGV. V lost 3 bases, J lost 9 bases, and 9 bases lay in between. CDR3 length: 12 amino acids. DNA for the CDR3: TGTGCCAGCAGCTTTTACCCGGGTGAGCAGTTCTTC. Translation gives CASSFYPGEQFF.

The chain uses TRBV6-2 or TRBV6-3 and TRBJ2-3; 10 nucleotides agree with TRBD2. Germline V CDR1 and CDR2: MNHEY, SVGEGT. CDR3 size: 15 residues. V was clipped by 4 bases and J by 1 base; unmatched bases: 2. The CDR3 is CASSSGLAGTDTQYF. The DNA of the CDR3 is TGTGCCAGCAGTTCCGGACTAGCGGGCACAGATACGCAGTATTTT.

V gene TRBV28 combines with J gene TRBJ2-1; possible D gene TRBD2, 6 bases. The CDR3 length is 16 residues. Deletions cut 6 bases from V and 2 bases from J, with 17 bases between. Germline V gives CDR1 MDHEN, CDR2 SYDVKM. CDR3 bases: TGTGCCAGCAGCCCCGGGGGAGCGAGAACCTACAATGAGCAGTTCTTC. Translation gives CASSPGGARTYNEQFF.

The chain carries TRBV12-5 and TRBJ2-7; TRBD2 agrees at 11 bases. CDR3 length: 18 residues. The junction had 11 bases not matched to a gene; V was cut back by 4 bases and J by 0 bases. The germline V gene encodes CDR1 LGHNT and CDR2 FRNRAP. The CDR3 reads CASGSVVGTSGSSYEQYF. The CDR3 region has the DNA TGTGCTAGTGGTTCCGTTGTTGGGACTAGCGGCAGCTCCTACGAGCAGTACTTC.

Written as DNA, the CDR3 is TGCGCCAGCAGCCAAGATCCCCAAGCGGGAGTGGGGGTTTCAAATGAGCAGTTCTTC. This sequence encodes CASSQDPQAGVGVSNEQFF. The chain links TRBV4-1 to TRBJ2-1; TRBD2 matches at 8 bases. The CDR3 loop spans 19 amino acids. CDR1 MGHRA and CDR2 YSYEKL come from the germline V gene. Losses at the gene ends were 0 bases for V and 7 bases for J; bases not matched to a gene: 17.

The V and J genes are TRBV28 and TRBJ2-7; 9 bases agree with TRBD2. CDR3 length: 15 amino acids. Germline values: CDR1 MDHEN, CDR2 SYDVKM. V lost 2 bases, J lost 2 bases, and 4 bases stayed unmatched. The CDR3 sequence is CASSLGAGGPYEQYF. CDR3 bases: TGTGCCAGCAGTTTAGGAGCGGGAGGCCCCTACGAGCAGTACTTC.

The V and J genes are TRBV19 and TRBJ1-5; 7 bases are shared with TRBD1. Per the germline V gene, CDR1 is LNHDA and CDR2 is SQIVND (reference sequence). V shed 10 bases and J 2 bases; nucleotides not matched to a gene: 5. The CDR3 totals 13 residues. CDR3 in amino acids: CATQGGGNQPQHF. As DNA, the CDR3 is TGTGCCACCCAGGGGGGTGGCAATCAGCCCCAGCATTTT.

The chain couples TRBV19 to TRBJ2-1; TRBD2 is a possible D gene (6 bases). Germline lookup yields CDR1 LNHDA and CDR2 SQIVND (reference sequence). The CDR3 contains 16 residues. V lost 0 bases, J lost 0 bases, and 9 bases lay in between. The CDR3 DNA is TGTGCCAGTAGTATAGACGACGGGAGCTCCTACAATGAGCAGTTCTTC. The encoded protein is CASSIDDGSSYNEQFF.

The chain combines TRBV28 with TRBJ2-1, with TRBD2 matching 10 bases. Germline V gene data show CDR1 as MDHEN and CDR2 as SYDVKM. With V trimmed by 5 bases and J by 9 bases, 4 bases remained unmatched. This CDR3 is 13 amino acids long. The CDR3 bases are TGTGCCAGCAGTCTAGCGGGAGACGGTGAGCAGTTCTTC. It is translated as CASSLAGDGEQFF.